A selection of T cell receptor beta chains follows, all from one sample in a study of blood T cell repertoires in COVID-19. Sequencing used immunoSEQ multiplex PCR; TCRdb keeps in-frame clones, though not all of them. Among about 190,000 clones listed, 70% to 80% were seen once. Input material: PBMCs or T cells enriched from blood (not recorded which). The origin of the receptors is a woman aged 45-65 years who had recovered from COVID-19. Each CDR3 is given with its conserved first and last residue. A D gene is named only where the DNA matches it firmly. A row's size may be missing; if present it is once, few, many or a size class.

J gene	V gene	clone size	D gene	CDR3 protein	CDR3 DNA
TRBJ1-2	TRBV5-5	.	.	CASSFTARRQSSNYGYTF	TGTGCCAGCAGCTTCACCGCGAGACGACAGAGTTCTAACTATGGCTACACCTTC
TRBJ2-1	TRBV3-1/TRBV3-2	.	TRBD2	CASSLSGGYNEQFF	TGTGCCAGCAGCCTTAGCGGGGGCTACAATGAGCAGTTCTTC
TRBJ2-7	TRBV15	.	.	CATSRDQGVLAYEQYF	TGTGCCACCAGCAGAGATCAGGGTGTCTTAGCCTACGAGCAGTACTTC
TRBJ2-5	TRBV5-4	.	TRBD2	CASSSGTTRYQETQYF	TGTGCCAGCAGCTCTGGGACTACACGATACCAAGAGACCCAGTACTTC
TRBJ2-7	TRBV6-5	.	TRBD1	CASSYSYRGEEQYF	TGTGCCAGCAGTTACTCCTACAGGGGAGAAGAGCAGTACTTC
TRBJ2-2	TRBV5-1	.	TRBD1	CASSPGTGNTGELFF	TGCGCCAGCAGCCCTGGGACAGGGAACACCGGGGAGCTGTTTTTT
TRBJ1-4	TRBV10-2	.	.	CASSGYRDWPLFF	TGCGCCAGCAGCGGATACAGGGATTGGCCACTGTTTTTT
TRBJ1-2	TRBV6-4	.	TRBD1	CASRAGTGANYGYTF	TGTGCCAGCAGAGCCGGGACAGGGGCGAACTATGGCTACACCTTC
TRBJ2-7	TRBV18	.	TRBD2	CASSLMPGTSVNEQYF	TGTGCCAGCTCACTTATGCCTGGGACTAGTGTAAACGAGCAGTACTTC
TRBJ2-7	TRBV7-2	.	TRBD2	CASSLAGGGRDSYEQYF	TGTGCCAGCAGCTTAGCCGGCGGGGGGCGGGACTCCTACGAGCAGTACTTC
TRBJ2-3	TRBV3-1/TRBV3-2	.	.	CASSLGLVTDTQYF	TGTGCCAGCAGTCTGGGACTCGTCACAGATACGCAGTATTTT
TRBJ2-7	TRBV7-8	medium-sized	TRBD1	CASSSGQGPSYEQYF	TGTGCCAGCAGCTCCGGACAGGGGCCCTCCTACGAGCAGTACTTC
TRBJ1-3	TRBV5-5	.	.	CASSGRGLPSGNTIYF	TGTGCCAGCAGCGGAAGGGGACTGCCCTCTGGAAACACCATATATTTT
TRBJ1-5	TRBV6-6	.	TRBD1	CASRGTGTVQPQHF	TGTGCCAGCAGAGGGACAGGGACAGTTCAGCCCCAGCATTTT
TRBJ2-1	TRBV6-2/TRBV6-3	.	TRBD2	CASSYLREHEQFF	TGTGCCAGCAGTTACCTGCGGGAGCATGAGCAGTTCTTC
TRBJ2-7	TRBV30	.	.	CAWNVGAPTEQYF	TGTGCCTGGAATGTTGGGGCCCCTACGGAGCAGTACTTC
TRBJ2-1	TRBV7-9	.	TRBD2	CASSNQGLADNEQFF	TGTGCCAGCAGCAATCAGGGACTAGCGGACAATGAGCAGTTCTTC
TRBJ2-2	TRBV7-3	.	TRBD2	CASSTSSGRSPGELFF	TGTGCCAGCAGCACCTCTAGCGGGAGGAGCCCCGGGGAGCTGTTTTTT
TRBJ2-6	TRBV6-2/TRBV6-3	.	.	CASSYSRGTSGANVLTF	TGTGCCAGCAGTTACTCCAGGGGAACATCTGGGGCCAACGTCCTGACTTTC
TRBJ1-2	TRBV10-3	.	.	CAISESGARIGYTF	TGTGCCATCAGTGAATCAGGGGCGCGTATTGGCTACACCTTC
TRBJ2-3	TRBV10-1	.	.	CASSESTGGTDTQYF	TGCGCCAGCAGTGAGTCGACAGGTGGCACAGATACGCAGTATTTT
TRBJ2-1	TRBV7-2	.	.	CASSSSTGRYNEQFF	TGTGCCAGCAGCTCCTCGACAGGGAGGTACAATGAGCAGTTCTTC
TRBJ2-5	TRBV19	.	.	CASSIAQWGVETQYF	TGTGCCAGTAGTATCGCTCAATGGGGGGTCGAGACCCAGTACTTC
TRBJ2-3	TRBV5-1	.	.	CASSRAGAQADTQYF	TGCGCCAGCAGCCGTGCTGGGGCTCAGGCAGATACGCAGTATTTT
TRBJ2-3	TRBV7-3	.	.	CASSPYPAANTQYF	TGTGCCAGCAGCCCCTATCCCGCGGCAAATACGCAGTATTTT
TRBJ2-7	TRBV27	.	.	CASSGPGSYEQYF	TGTGCCAGCAGTGGCCCAGGCTCCTACGAGCAGTACTTC
TRBJ1-1	TRBV5-1	.	TRBD1	CASSFQGAEGSAFF	TGCGCCAGCAGCTTTCAGGGGGCGGAGGGTAGTGCTTTCTTT
TRBJ2-1	TRBV30	.	TRBD2	CAWSPGLAGAEQFF	TGTGCCTGGAGTCCGGGACTAGCGGGAGCTGAGCAGTTCTTC
TRBJ2-4	TRBV28	.	.	CASSFRSGENIQYF	TGTGCCAGCAGTTTCAGGTCGGGGGAAAACATTCAGTACTTC
TRBJ2-3	TRBV19	.	.	CASSSQRSGTDTQYF	TGTGCCAGTAGCTCCCAGAGGTCCGGCACAGATACGCAGTATTTT
TRBJ2-1	TRBV7-2	.	TRBD2	CASSLASPGTSGRALFF	TGTGCCAGCAGCTTAGCCTCCCCGGGGACTAGCGGGAGGGCCTTGTTCTTC
TRBJ1-1	TRBV28	.	TRBD1	CASSSSGGGYTEAFF	TGTGCCAGCAGTTCTTCAGGGGGCGGCTACACTGAAGCTTTCTTT
TRBJ1-1	TRBV10-3	.	.	CAISRGLDTEAFF	TGTGCCATCAGCCGGGGGTTGGACACTGAAGCTTTCTTT
TRBJ1-2	TRBV3-1/TRBV3-2	.	.	CASSQADSNYGYTF	TGTGCCAGCAGCCAAGCGGACAGCAACTATGGCTACACCTTC
TRBJ2-3	TRBV24-1	.	.	CATSDPARERMMDTQYF	TGTGCCACCAGTGACCCCGCTCGGGAGAGGATGATGGATACGCAGTATTTT
TRBJ2-7	TRBV5-1	.	TRBD2	CASSLVASGSLYEQYF	TGCGCCAGCAGCTTGGTCGCTAGCGGGAGCCTCTACGAGCAGTACTTC
TRBJ1-6	TRBV6-5	.	TRBD1	CASSSGTENSPLHF	TGTGCCTCTTCTTCCGGGACAGAGAATTCACCCCTCCACTTT
TRBJ1-3	TRBV5-1	.	TRBD1	CASSFNRGNSGNTIYF	TGCGCCAGCAGCTTTAACAGGGGTAACTCTGGAAACACCATATATTTT
TRBJ2-7	TRBV28	.	.	CASSPQGKSPYEQYF	TGTGCCAGCAGTCCCCAGGGGAAGTCCCCCTACGAGCAGTACTTC
TRBJ1-1	TRBV19	.	.	CASSISSNTEAFF	TGTGCCAGTAGTATTTCCTCTAACACTGAAGCTTTCTTT
TRBJ2-1	TRBV5-1	.	TRBD2	CASSLAGAGGAEQFF	TGCGCCAGCAGCTTGGCCGGGGCGGGAGGCGCTGAGCAGTTCTTC
TRBJ2-1	TRBV28	once	TRBD2	CASSSSGTSGRGWQFF	TGTGCCAGCAGCAGCTCCGGGACTAGCGGGAGGGGGTGGCAGTTCTTC
TRBJ2-1	TRBV7-2	.	TRBD2	CASSQGLAGNEQFF	TGTGCCAGCAGCCAGGGACTAGCGGGGAATGAGCAGTTCTTC
TRBJ2-5	TRBV9	.	TRBD2	CASSAPTSLTETQYF	TGTGCCAGCAGCGCACCGACTAGCCTGACGGAGACCCAGTACTTC
TRBJ1-2	TRBV10-2	.	.	CASEELNYGYTF	TGCGCCAGTGAGGAGCTTAACTATGGCTACACCTTC
TRBJ2-5	TRBV5-1	.	TRBD2	CASSSATSGQETQYF	TGCGCCAGCAGCTCGGCGACTAGCGGCCAAGAGACCCAGTACTTC
TRBJ2-7	TRBV6-5	few	TRBD1	CASSRPRGTSYEQYF	TGTGCCAGCAGCCGACCCAGGGGGACCTCCTACGAGCAGTACTTC
TRBJ1-3	TRBV3-1/TRBV3-2	once	.	CASSQGQFSGNTIYF	TGTGCCAGCAGCCAAGGACAGTTCTCTGGAAACACCATATATTTT
TRBJ1-5	TRBV28	once	.	CASRNVGGNQPQHF	TGTGCCAGCCGCAACGTCGGGGGCAATCAGCCCCAGCATTTT
TRBJ1-6	TRBV5-1	.	.	CASSFIGDNSPLHF	TGCGCCAGCAGCTTTATCGGAGATAATTCACCCCTCCACTTT
TRBJ1-2	TRBV3-1/TRBV3-2	.	.	CASSQDPRQPYNYGYTF	TGTGCCAGCAGCCAAGATCCCCGACAGCCGTATAACTATGGCTACACCTTC
TRBJ2-7	TRBV11-1	.	TRBD2	CASSLVRGSNYEQYF	TGTGCCAGCAGCTTAGTGCGGGGGAGTAACTACGAGCAGTACTTC
TRBJ1-3	TRBV6-1	.	.	CASSDELIGNTIYF	TGTGCCAGCAGTGACGAGCTAATTGGAAACACCATATATTTT
TRBJ1-1	TRBV19	.	.	CASGRDLDTEAFF	TGTGCCAGTGGCAGGGATTTGGACACTGAAGCTTTCTTT
TRBJ2-5	TRBV24-1	.	TRBD1	CATSDTTGGRETQYF	TGTGCCACCAGTGACACGACAGGGGGCAGAGAGACCCAGTACTTC
TRBJ2-5	TRBV27	.	.	CASSTSQETQYF	TGTGCCAGCAGTACCAGTCAAGAGACCCAGTACTTC